The clone carrying this TCR beta chain occurred many times. Antigen unknown. Each CDR3 protein is one row after TCRdb ran MiXCR on the 5' RACE reads. The sample comprises hundreds of thousands of distinct CDR3 sequences, around 6.1% of which are singletons, and around 1.7% rests with the top ten. This sample is drawn from a study of identical twins. General observations from the study: Models underestimated TCR alpha sharing (out-of-frame) in monozygotic twins.

Every sampled donor was Caucasian and healthy. This clonotype was obtained from a man aged 18 to 30 in good health. Sequencing used naive T cells sorted from blood.

The DNA for the CDR3 is TGTGCCAGCAGTTTAAGGCAGTTGGTCTATAATTCACCCCTCCACTTT. Amino acid sequence: CASSLRQLVYNSPLHF. The chain carries TRBV12-3 or TRBV12-4 and TRBJ1-6; no firm D call. The V end lost 2 bases, the J end lost 3 bases, and 11 bases lay between the germline ends. The CDR3 runs to 16 residues.